The 15 T cell receptor beta chains in this list originate from one sample, sequenced in a study of memory CD4+ T cells and cytomegalovirus serostatus. Single viable CD3+CD4+CD8-CD45RO+ cells were sorted as the memory CD4+ T cells. TCRdb's copy holds only in-frame clones and misses some; the assay was immunoSEQ multiplex PCR. Here the sample spans some 35,000 clones, around 80% being singletons. Source material: memory CD4+ T cells from blood. These receptors were obtained from an adult in good health and CMV-seropositive.

This clone was seen a few times. The chain joins TRBV10-3 to TRBJ2-1; D gene unclear. Trimming took 4 bases from V and 0 from J, leaving 1 base between them. This CDR3 comprises 12 residues. Per germline, CDR1 ENHRY and CDR2 SYGVKD. The CDR3 DNA follows: TGTGCCATCAGTGGCTCCTACAATGAGCAGTTCTTC. Amino acid sequence: CAISGSYNEQFF.

V and J are TRBV12-5 and TRBJ2-7, with D hard to call. With 7 bases removed from V and 0 bases from J, the gap between germline ends came to 7 bases. Looked up from germline, CDR1 is LGHNT and CDR2 is FRNRAP. This CDR3 comprises 12 residues. CDR3 bases: TGTGCTAGTGCCTCGGACTCCTACGAGCAGTACTTC. This gives the protein CASASDSYEQYF.

This chain joins TRBV11-2 and TRBJ1-4; 7 nucleotides match TRBD1. V gave up 5 bases and J gave up 3 bases; unmatched junction bases: 6. Germline V gives CDR1 SGHAT, CDR2 FQNNGV. The CDR3 length is 15 residues. This chain's CDR3 is CASSPSQGSNEKLFF. CDR3 sequence (DNA): TGTGCCAGCAGCCCGTCACAGGGGTCTAATGAAAAACTGTTTTTT. Using reference TRBV11-2 and TRBJ1-4 for the parts outside the CDR3, the full variable domain is EAGVAQSPRYKIIEKRQSVAFWCNPISGHATLYWYQQILGQGPKLLIQFQNNGVVDDSQLPKDRFSAERLKGVDSTLKIQPAKLEDSAVYLCASSPSQGSNEKLFFGSGTQLSVL.

This chain links TRBV5-4 with TRBJ2-5, with D possibly matching TRBD1 (6 bases). The V end lost 3 bases, the J end lost 5 bases, and 14 bases lay between the germline ends. Germline CDR1 and CDR2: SGHNT and YYREEE (reference sequence). The CDR3 extends over 14 amino acids. The CDR3, as DNA: TGTGCCAGCAGCTCAAGGGGGAGTCGGGAGACCCAGTACTTC. The encoded protein is CASSSRGSRETQYF. The complete variable domain, with remaining parts taken from reference TRBV5-4 and TRBJ2-5, reads ETGVTQSPTHLIKTRGQQVTLRCSSQSGHNTVSWYQQALGQGPQFIFQYYREEENGRGNFPPRFSGLQFPNYSSELNVNALELDDSALYLCASSSRGSRETQYFGPGTRLLVL.

For this clone: An end of the junction does not agree with germline; a read error may underlie this. The V gene is TRBV7-3, the J gene TRBJ1-1; D remains unclear. Germline V gives CDR1 SGHTA, CDR2 FQGTGA. The CDR3 is 15 residues long. CDR3: CASSLWVRMNTVAFF. CDR3 coding DNA: TGTGCCAGCAGCTTATGGGTCAGAATGAACACTGTAGCTTTCTTT.

This clone occurred once. This chain joins TRBV7-9 and TRBJ1-6; D gene unclear. The V and J ends lost 3 bases and 8 bases respectively, with 8 bases between them. CDR3 length: 13 amino acids. Germline CDR1 SEHNR, CDR2 FQNEAQ (reference sequence). CDR3 nucleotides: TGTGCCAGCAGCTTTCTTGGGGATTCACCCCTCCACTTT. Its translation: CASSFLGDSPLHF.

The chain carries TRBV7-6 and TRBJ2-7; D tentatively fits TRBD1 or TRBD2 (6 bases each). The germline CDR1 and CDR2 sequences are SGHVS and FNYEAQ. This CDR3 contains 15 residues. V was clipped by 0 bases and J by 9 bases, with 18 bases between them. CDR3 loop: CASSLAETGREPQYF. CDR3 in DNA: TGTGCCAGCAGCTTAGCGGAGACAGGCCGGGAGCCGCAGTACTTC.

J is TRBJ1-2 and V is TRBV2; 7 nucleotides line up with TRBD1. Germline V CDR1 and CDR2: SNHLY, FYNNEI. The CDR3 runs to 13 residues. The ends lost 5 bases at V and 2 bases at J; junction bases unmatched: 2. Written as DNA, the CDR3 is TGTGCCAGCAGTTTGACAGGGAACTATGGCTACACCTTC. Translation gives CASSLTGNYGYTF.

The chain uses TRBV28 and TRBJ2-7, with 7 bases matching TRBD1. V shed 6 bases, J shed 1 base, and the junction held 6 bases outside the gene matches. CDR3 length: 14 amino acids. From germline, CDR1 is MDHEN and CDR2 SYDVKM. The chain's CDR3 is CASRIGQASYEQYF. The CDR3 DNA sequence: TGTGCCAGCAGAATAGGACAGGCTTCCTACGAGCAGTACTTC.

This chain joins TRBV11-3 and TRBJ2-3; D is undetermined. The germline V gene has CDR1 SGHNT and CDR2 YENEEA. Trimming left V 5 bases short and J 6 bases short, with 15 bases between. CDR3 length equals 14 residues. CDR3 sequence (DNA): TGTGCCAGCAGCCTCGGAGCCATGGGGGATACGCAGTATTTT. It is translated as CASSLGAMGDTQYF.

V and J are TRBV15 and TRBJ2-2; D is unresolved. V lost 1 base and J lost 6, with 15 bases in between. The germline CDR1 and CDR2 sequences are LNHNV and YYDKDF (reference sequence). CDR3 length equals 16 residues. The CDR3 is CATSRGGGSRAGELFF. The CDR3, as DNA: TGTGCCACCAGCAGAGGTGGTGGCTCTCGGGCCGGGGAGCTGTTTTTT.

The V call is TRBV27, the J call TRBJ2-1; D unresolved. Germline-derived CDR1 and CDR2 are MNHEY and SMNVEV (reference sequence). The CDR3 contains 14 residues. V gave up 1 base and J gave up 5 bases, with 9 bases separating them. Here the CDR3 reads CASSLYQANNEQFF. The CDR3, as DNA: TGTGCCAGCAGTTTATACCAGGCTAACAATGAGCAGTTCTTC.

The chain has TRBV15 and TRBJ2-7; D could derive from TRBD1 or TRBD2 (5 bases each). The V gene lost 3 bases and the J gene lost 2 bases, with 14 bases spanning the gap. In germline, CDR1 is LNHNV, CDR2 YYDKDF (reference sequence). The CDR3 consists of 15 residues. The CDR3, as DNA: TGTGCCACCAGCAGGTGGGACGGGAAGGCCTACGAGCAGTACTTC. The encoded protein is CATSRWDGKAYEQYF. Supplemented by reference TRBV15 and TRBJ2-7, the full variable domain reads DAMVIQNPRYQVTQFGKPVTLSCSQTLNHNVMYWYQQKSSQAPKLLFHYYDKDFNNEADTPDNFQSRRPNTSFCFLDIRSPGLGDTAMYLCATSRWDGKAYEQYFGPGTRLTVT.

This chain connects TRBV10-3 to TRBJ2-6; D gene unclear. Trimming pared 7 bases from V and 0 bases from J, leaving 4 bases between. The germline CDR1 and CDR2 sequences are ENHRY and SYGVKD. This CDR3 is 13 amino acids long. CDR3: CAITNSGANVLTF. CDR3 DNA sequence: TGTGCCATCACGAACTCTGGGGCCAACGTCCTGACTTTC.

A single count supports this clone. The gene calls are TRBV21-1 and TRBJ2-4; the table calls TRBD2, which could not be checked here. TRBV21-1 is noted as a pseudogene. The CDR3 extends over 18 amino acids. CDR3: CASSRLPTSGRLQNIQYF. For the CDR3, the DNA is TGTGCCAGCAGCCGGCTTCCGACTAGCGGGAGGCTTCAGAACATTCAGTACTTC.